This T cell receptor (beta chain) emerged from a study of OX40 agonist ivuxolimab in advanced cancers. The overall study: Three dose-escalation patients had partial responses: one with hepatocellular carcinoma and two with cutaneous melanoma. The study, taken as a whole, reports: Mean expanded clone counts were higher in CD8+ than CD4+ T cells.

Repertoires were generated with immunoSEQ multiplex PCR, while TCRdb's copy carries only in-frame clones and drops some. The sample includes about 69,000 clones, roughly 89% of them seen just once. Sampling of blood occurred at baseline, cycle 4 day 1, and cycle 7 day 1. A remark on this clone: The antigen is not known.

The germline V and J ends were trimmed by 3 bases and 1 base, with 11 bases remaining between them. CDR3 size: 15 residues. Germline loops: CDR1 SGHDN, CDR2 FVKESK. The sample in question was CD4+ or CD8+ T cells sorted from blood, obtained in a trial of the OX40 agonist ivuxolimab. This TCR was recovered from an adult with an advanced solid tumor such as melanoma, head and neck, liver or kidney cancer. The chain has TRBV14 and TRBJ2-3, with D tentatively TRBD2 (6 bases). The CDR3 loop reads CASSQRRARTDTQYF. The CDR3 nucleotides read TGTGCCAGCAGCCAGAGGAGGGCCCGCACAGATACGCAGTATTTT.